A selection of T cell receptor beta chains follows, all from one sample in a study of cytomegalovirus exposure and HLA in healthy donors. Sequencing was performed with immunoSEQ multiplex PCR; in TCRdb, only in-frame clones are kept and a portion is missing. Altogether more than 130,000 clones are present, roughly two thirds being singletons, with the ten largest covering around 15%. Material for sequencing was PBMCs. Source of these receptors: a human donor in good health. The CDR3 runs from the conserved cysteine through the conserved F or W. D genes are given only for firm matches. Some rows mark clone size as missing; the rest say once, few, many or name a class of expanded clone.

d_gene,v_gene,abundance,j_gene,CDR3aa,CDR3nt
TRBD1,TRBV5-1,-,TRBJ2-7,CASSWTGTTYEQYF,TGCGCCAGCAGCTGGACAGGCACTACCTACGAGCAGTACTTC
TRBD2,TRBV6-5,-,TRBJ2-1,CASRRTSGSEQFF,TGTGCCAGCAGACGCACTAGCGGGAGTGAGCAGTTCTTC
-,TRBV27,-,TRBJ2-7,CASSLAGTYEQYF,TGTGCCAGCAGTTTGGCGGGAACCTACGAGCAGTACTTC
TRBD1,TRBV4-1,-,TRBJ2-4,CASSRTGEVSKNIQYF,TGCGCCAGCAGCCGGACAGGGGAGGTGTCCAAAAACATTCAGTACTTC
-,TRBV2,once,TRBJ2-1,CASIHAGYEQFF,TGTGCCAGCATACACGCAGGGTATGAGCAGTTCTTC
-,TRBV29-1,few,TRBJ2-7,CSVCDSVPYEQYF,TGCAGCGTTTGTGATAGCGTGCCCTACGAGCAGTACTTC
-,TRBV6-1,-,TRBJ2-4,CASSHGSGANIQYF,TGTGCCAGCAGTCACGGGTCTGGGGCGAACATTCAGTACTTC
TRBD1,TRBV6-1,-,TRBJ2-2,CASSAWTGFGELFF,TGTGCCAGCAGTGCCTGGACAGGTTTCGGGGAGCTGTTTTTT
TRBD1,TRBV7-6,-,TRBJ1-1,CASSLVTGGETEAFF,TGTGCCAGCAGCTTAGTTACAGGGGGCGAGACTGAAGCTTTCTTT
TRBD2,TRBV4-1,-,TRBJ2-1,CASSQATGGPLPEQFF,TGCGCCAGCAGCCAAGCCACGGGAGGGCCTTTACCTGAGCAGTTCTTC
-,TRBV19,-,TRBJ1-5,CASTAQGGQPQHF,TGTGCCAGTACGGCTCAGGGTGGCCAGCCCCAGCATTTT
-,TRBV23-1,-,TRBJ2-7,CASSSRYEQYF,TGCGCCAGCAGTTCTCGGTACGAGCAGTACTTC
TRBD1,TRBV19,-,TRBJ2-2,CASRARGSTGELFF,TGTGCCAGTAGGGCCAGGGGGTCCACCGGGGAGCTGTTTTTT
-,TRBV5-4,-,TRBJ1-2,CASSLLGTYRYTF,TGTGCCAGCAGCTTGTTGGGCACCTATCGCTACACCTTC
TRBD2,TRBV9,once,TRBJ2-2,CASSVGGDTGELFF,TGTGCCAGCAGCGTCGGGGGGGACACCGGGGAGCTGTTTTTT
TRBD1,TRBV6-1,-,TRBJ2-7,CASSGHAHGQGNPYEQYF,TGTGCCAGCAGTGGTCACGCCCACGGACAGGGGAACCCCTACGAGCAGTACTTC
TRBD1,TRBV5-5,once,TRBJ2-7,CASSLETGTYEQYF,TGTGCCAGCAGCTTGGAGACAGGGACCTACGAGCAGTACTTC
TRBD1,TRBV19,-,TRBJ2-7,CASSGQGRPYEQYF,TGTGCCAGTAGTGGACAGGGCAGGCCCTACGAGCAGTACTTC
TRBD1,TRBV4-1,-,TRBJ1-1,CASSQETGVNTEAFF,TGCGCCAGCAGCCAGGAGACAGGGGTGAACACTGAAGCTTTCTTT
TRBD2,TRBV9,-,TRBJ2-2,CASSVRGGPGELFF,TGTGCCAGCAGCGTACGCGGGGGACCCGGGGAGCTGTTTTTT
TRBD2,TRBV7-3,-,TRBJ2-5,CASSVSGAEETQYF,TGTGCCAGCAGCGTTAGCGGGGCCGAAGAGACCCAGTACTTC
TRBD2,TRBV5-1,-,TRBJ2-5,CASSLGGGPEETQYF,TGCGCCAGCAGCTTGGGGGGAGGGCCGGAAGAGACCCAGTACTTC
TRBD1,TRBV11-2,few,TRBJ1-2,CASSSFQGVGGYTF,TGTGCCAGCAGCTCGTTTCAGGGGGTGGGTGGCTACACCTTC
-,TRBV13,-,TRBJ1-3,CASSSLRNTIYF,TGTGCCAGCAGCTCACTTAGAAACACCATATATTTT
-,TRBV15,-,TRBJ2-2,CATSSVLDRSNTGELFF,TGTGCCACCAGCAGCGTCCTAGACAGGTCGAACACCGGGGAGCTGTTTTTT
-,TRBV6-5,-,TRBJ1-3,CASSYSPFDTIYF,TGTGCCAGCAGTTACTCCCCCTTCGACACCATATATTTT
TRBD2,TRBV2,-,TRBJ2-5,CASSDRTSGEETQYF,TGTGCCAGCAGTGACAGGACTAGCGGGGAGGAGACCCAGTACTTC
-,TRBV21-1,once,TRBJ2-7,CASSKSSASGGKEQYF,TGTGCCAGCAGCAAAAGTTCGGCTAGCGGGGGTAAAGAGCAGTACTTC
TRBD1,TRBV15,-,TRBJ1-1,CATSRDRGLDTEAFF,TGTGCCACCAGCAGGGACAGGGGGCTAGACACTGAAGCTTTCTTT
-,TRBV12-5,once,TRBJ2-2,CASALILGRTNTGELFF,TGTGCTAGTGCCCTCATTCTGGGGCGAACGAACACCGGGGAGCTGTTTTTT
-,TRBV5-1,-,TRBJ1-2,CASSDRTNYGYTF,TGCGCCAGCAGCGACAGAACTAACTATGGCTACACCTTC
-,TRBV7-9,once,TRBJ2-3,CASSPPSQGPDTQYF,TGTGCCAGCAGCCCCCCGAGCCAGGGGCCAGATACGCAGTATTTT
TRBD1,TRBV5-4,-,TRBJ1-1,CAGLKNTGGGTEAFF,TGTGCCGGACTCAAAAATACAGGGGGCGGCACTGAAGCTTTCTTT
TRBD2,TRBV11-2,-,TRBJ2-1,CASTRGSSYNEQFF,TGTGCCAGTACGCGGGGGAGCTCCTACAATGAGCAGTTCTTC
-,TRBV10-3,-,TRBJ2-1,CAISMGLVGVARGNEQFF,TGTGCCATCAGTATGGGACTTGTTGGGGTAGCACGAGGGAATGAGCAGTTCTTC
-,TRBV27,-,TRBJ2-1,CASSFGAYNEQFF,TGTGCCAGCAGTTTCGGGGCCTACAATGAGCAGTTCTTC
TRBD1,TRBV27,-,TRBJ2-7,CASSPKPGQGSYEQYF,TGTGCCAGCAGTCCAAAACCGGGACAGGGATCCTACGAGCAGTACTTC
-,TRBV7-9,-,TRBJ1-4,CASSLATDFNEKLFF,TGTGCCAGCAGCTTAGCGACGGACTTCAATGAAAAACTGTTTTTT
TRBD1,TRBV6-6,-,TRBJ2-7,CASSSGDRAKYEQYF,TGTGCCAGCAGTTCTGGGGACAGGGCCAAATACGAGCAGTACTTC
-,TRBV11-2,-,TRBJ1-6,CASSRTRVSPLHF,TGTGCCAGCAGCAGGACACGGGTTTCACCCCTCCACTTT
-,TRBV7-2,few,TRBJ2-1,CASSTPSSSYNEQFF,TGTGCCAGCAGCACCCCTAGCTCCTCCTACAATGAGCAGTTCTTC
TRBD2,TRBV7-6,-,TRBJ2-1,CASSLGSGGANEQFF,TGTGCCAGCAGCTTAGGGAGCGGGGGGGCAAATGAGCAGTTCTTC
-,TRBV5-1,-,TRBJ1-4,CASSPTGLSEKLFF,TGCGCCAGCAGCCCAACAGGGCTGAGCGAAAAACTGTTTTTT
-,TRBV4-1,-,TRBJ2-7,CASSQDLGDGSYEQYF,TGCGCCAGCAGCCAAGATCTCGGGGATGGTTCCTACGAGCAGTACTTC
TRBD1,TRBV29-1,-,TRBJ1-2,CSVVGTGGHGYTF,TGCAGCGTTGTCGGGACAGGGGGCCATGGCTACACCTTC
-,TRBV5-1,-,TRBJ2-5,CASSSEGQLQETQYF,TGCGCCAGCAGCTCGGAGGGACAGCTCCAAGAGACCCAGTACTTC
TRBD2,TRBV5-4,-,TRBJ2-1,CASSFLAVRGNEQFF,TGTGCCAGCAGCTTCCTAGCGGTCCGGGGCAATGAGCAGTTCTTC
-,TRBV5-1,once,TRBJ2-3,CASSFRQDTDTQYF,TGCGCCAGCAGCTTCCGACAGGATACAGATACGCAGTATTTT
-,TRBV25-1,few,TRBJ2-3,CASSSPRTGSHTQYF,TGTGCCAGCAGCTCCCCCCGCACTGGGAGCCATACGCAGTATTTT
TRBD1,TRBV7-6,few,TRBJ1-5,CASSLTGANSPQHF,TGTGCCAGCAGCCTGACAGGGGCTAATTCGCCCCAGCATTTT
-,TRBV27,-,TRBJ1-2,CASSLSASGYGGYTF,TGTGCCAGCAGTTTATCAGCTTCCGGGTATGGGGGCTACACCTTC
TRBD1,TRBV20-1,few,TRBJ1-6,CSAQGLPLHF,TGCAGTGCACAGGGGTTACCCCTCCACTTT
TRBD2,TRBV10-3,-,TRBJ2-1,CAISDRLAGVYEQFF,TGTGCCATTTCGGACCGGCTAGCGGGGGTATATGAGCAGTTCTTC